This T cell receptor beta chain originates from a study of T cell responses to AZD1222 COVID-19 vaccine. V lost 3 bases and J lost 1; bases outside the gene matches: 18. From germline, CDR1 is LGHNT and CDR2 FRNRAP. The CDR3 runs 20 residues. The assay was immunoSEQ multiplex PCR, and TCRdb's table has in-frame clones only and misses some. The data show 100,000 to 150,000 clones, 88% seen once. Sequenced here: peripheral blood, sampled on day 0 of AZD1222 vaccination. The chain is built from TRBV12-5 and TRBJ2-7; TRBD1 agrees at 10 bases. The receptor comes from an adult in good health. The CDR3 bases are TGTGCTAGTGGTTTTTTACTCAGACAGGGGGCGTTAAAGGGATCCTACGAGCAGTACTTC. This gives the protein CASGFLLRQGALKGSYEQYF.